Below, one TCR beta chain is given with its context. Its antigen is unknown. The data stem from a study of vaccination effects on CD4 cells after COVID-19. The assay was immunoSEQ multiplex PCR, and TCRdb's table has in-frame clones only and misses some. Of just under 75,000 clones listed, approximately 73% were seen once; the top ten hold approximately 2.2%. Following culture for around 10 days, CD4+ T cells were isolated. Each person got two doses of an mRNA SARS-CoV-2 vaccine, BNT162b2 or mRNA-1273. Findings and limits, study-wide: Early timepoints after infection were absent, and convalescent patients were few in the study. Healthy vaccinees' vaccine-induced clones included only 1 of 255 that recognized common cold coronaviruses.

This TCR derives from a human donor who received a COVID-19 vaccine. The source material was CD4+ T cells from PBMCs cultured without peptide, sampled after COVID-19 vaccination.

In DNA, the CDR3 is TGTGCCAGCATTTGGGGGTTAACCCCCTACGAGCAGTACGTC. Encoded protein: CASIWGLTPYEQYV. J is TRBJ2-7 and V is TRBV6-4, with D tentatively TRBD1 or TRBD2 (5 bases each). The CDR3 extends over 14 amino acids. In germline, CDR1 is MRHNA, CDR2 SNTAGT. Trimming stripped 7 bases from V and 2 bases from J, with 15 bases between.